This TCR beta chain was captured by sequencing in a study of cytomegalovirus exposure and HLA in healthy donors. The PCR made use of 60 Vbeta and 13 Jbeta primers. The table came from immunoSEQ multiplex PCR; TCRdb's copy has only in-frame clones and leaves some out. The table lists over 110,000 clones, approximately 79% of them singletons, with 8.8% in the top ten. This CDR3 is built from 16 residues. Germline V gene sequence: CDR1 ENHRY, CDR2 SYGVKD. J gave up 2 bases and V 5 bases, and 11 bases lay outside the gene matches. The origin of this receptor is a woman in her fifties or sixties in good health and CMV-seropositive. The chain recombines TRBV10-3 with TRBJ2-5; 7 bases are a match to TRBD1. Material for sequencing was PBMCs. CDR3 DNA sequence: TGTGCCATCAGTCTCGGGACAGAACGTTTACAAGAGACCCAGTACTTC. Its protein product is CAISLGTERLQETQYF.